The 12 T cell receptor beta chains in this list originate from one sample, sequenced in a study of shared clonotypes between healthy human individuals. The protocol was immunoSEQ multiplex PCR, while the TCRdb copy is restricted to in-frame clones and leaves out a portion. Of nearly 750,000 clones listed, 55% to 75% are singletons. The sequenced material came from memory CD4+ T cells sorted from blood. Subset specified: CD45RA-negative fraction. These receptors were collected from a woman aged 25 to 45 in good health.

A single count supports this clone. The rearrangement links TRBV27 to TRBJ2-5, with TRBD2 matching over 7 bases. CDR1 is MNHEY and CDR2 is SMNVEV in the germline V gene (reference sequence). This CDR3 comprises 14 residues. Trimming at V came to 1 base and at J to 3 bases, leaving 2 bases not matched to a gene. CDR3 coding DNA: TGTGCCAGCAGTTTATATGGGGGGGAAGAGACCCAGTACTTC. Its translation: CASSLYGGEETQYF.

The genes are TRBV6-1 and TRBJ2-5; D may be TRBD2 (6 bases). This CDR3 contains 14 residues. Deletions cut 7 bases from V and 5 bases from J, with 17 bases between. Germline CDR1 reads MNHNS; CDR2 reads SASEGT. The CDR3 spells CASTPGYGTETQYF. In DNA, the CDR3 is TGTGCCAGCACCCCCGGGTACGGGACTGAGACCCAGTACTTC.

The chain employs TRBV6-6 and TRBJ1-2, with a possible D match to TRBD1 (5 bases). V was shortened by 7 bases and J by 8 bases, with 17 bases between the two germline ends. Germline V gene data show CDR1 as MNHNY and CDR2 as SVGAGI (reference sequence). There are 13 residues in the CDR3. CDR3 bases: TGTGCCAGCAACATAGACAGCGTCGGGGGCTACACCTTC. Residues: CASNIDSVGGYTF.

The chain is built from TRBV19 and TRBJ2-1, with 10 bases fitting TRBD2. The CDR3 is made up of 16 amino acids. Germline V gene lookup returns CDR1 LNHDA and CDR2 SQIVND (reference sequence). Unmatched junction bases numbered 5, after V lost 6 bases and J lost 0 bases. The CDR3 here is CASRPTSGNSYNEQFF. The CDR3, as DNA: TGTGCCAGTAGGCCAACTAGCGGGAACTCCTACAATGAGCAGTTCTTC.

V usage is TRBV27 and J usage is TRBJ1-5, with TRBD1 matching 9 bases. The germline V gene encodes CDR1 MNHEY and CDR2 SMNVEV (reference sequence). CDR3 length: 14 residues. With V trimmed by 5 bases and J by 5 bases, 4 bases remained unmatched. The CDR3 is CASSNRDRDQPQHF. The CDR3 DNA reads TGTGCCAGCAGTAACCGGGACAGGGATCAGCCCCAGCATTTT.

This clone was observed once. This rearrangement joins TRBV11-3 to TRBJ2-7, with 7 bases lining up with TRBD2. Germline V gives CDR1 SGHNT, CDR2 YENEEA. The V gene end was trimmed by 4 bases and the J gene end by 3 bases; junction bases not matched to a gene: 6. CDR3 size: 14 residues. This CDR3 reads CASSYSGSDYEQYF. DNA for the CDR3: TGTGCCAGCAGCTATAGCGGGTCCGACTACGAGCAGTACTTC.

The chain links TRBV4-1 to TRBJ2-7; 9 positions match TRBD2. In germline, CDR1 is MGHRA, CDR2 YSYEKL. This CDR3 is 18 amino acids long. V lost 4 bases, J lost 4 bases, and 17 bases stayed unmatched. The CDR3 loop reads CASSLTEGGGRAFYEQYF. DNA for the CDR3: TGCGCCAGCAGCCTAACCGAGGGCGGCGGGAGGGCCTTTTACGAGCAGTACTTC.

The CDR3 loop reads CASRRGQGAWGANVLTF. The CDR3, as DNA: TGTGCCAGCAGGCGGGGACAGGGGGCATGGGGGGCCAACGTCCTGACTTTC. The V gene is TRBV28, the J gene TRBJ2-6, with 12 bases fitting TRBD1. Germline V gives CDR1 MDHEN, CDR2 SYDVKM. This CDR3 has 17 amino acids. V lost 6 bases, J lost 4 bases, and 7 bases stayed unmatched.

The chain combines TRBV2 with TRBJ2-7; the D gene could be TRBD1 or TRBD2 (5 bases each). Germline V lookup: CDR1 SNHLY, CDR2 FYNNEI. V dropped 6 bases and J dropped 4 bases, with 16 bases sitting between them. CDR3 size: 14 residues. DNA of the CDR3: TGTGCCAGCAGATCCGGGACGGGATTATACGAGCAGTACTTC. It yields the protein CASRSGTGLYEQYF.

The chain joins TRBV6-1 to TRBJ2-3, with 11 positions matching TRBD2. V was clipped by 6 bases and J by 11 bases; unmatched bases: 13. Germline V gives CDR1 MNHNS, CDR2 SASEGT. The CDR3 contains 15 residues. CDR3 nucleotides: TGTGCCAGCAGGGAGAGCGGACTAGCGGGTAGTAAGCAGTATTTT. Protein product: CASRESGLAGSKQYF.

The chain uses TRBV29-1 and TRBJ2-5; the D call may be TRBD1 or TRBD2 (6 bases each). Between the trimmed V and J ends, which lost 3 bases and 5 bases, there was a span of 13 bases. This CDR3 is 13 amino acids long. The germline V gene encodes CDR1 SQVTM and CDR2 ANQGSEA. The CDR3 sequence is CSVDQGRYETQYF. DNA of the CDR3: TGCAGCGTTGATCAGGGGAGGTATGAGACCCAGTACTTC.

The V and J genes are TRBV29-1 and TRBJ1-1; D remains ambiguous. V was pared by 1 base and J by 1 base, with 4 bases between. The V gene's germline CDR1 is SQVTM and CDR2 ANQGSEA. This CDR3 spans 12 amino acids. The CDR3 nucleotides read TGCAGCGTTGAAGGTCAGAACACTGAAGCTTTCTTT. Protein sequence: CSVEGQNTEAFF.